Presented here are 23 T cell receptor beta chains from one specimen sequenced in a study of blood T cell repertoires in COVID-19. TCRdb keeps only in-frame clones here, not all; method: immunoSEQ multiplex PCR. The table records 140,000 to 150,000 clones, 80% to 90% of them present only once. The sequenced sample consisted of peripheral blood. The receptors were sampled from a man at least 80 years old with acute or convalescent COVID-19.

The rearrangement uses TRBV15 and TRBJ2-7; tentative D call: TRBD1 (6 bases). CDR3 size: 13 residues. Germline V gives CDR1 LNHNV, CDR2 YYDKDF (reference sequence). V shed 4 bases and J shed 4 bases, with 11 bases lying between them. CDR3 in DNA: TGTGCCACCAGCATATCACAGGGATACGAGCAGTACTTC. The encoded protein is CATSISQGYEQYF. Based on the CDR3 plus reference TRBV15 and TRBJ2-7, the full variable domain is DAMVIQNPRYQVTQFGKPVTLSCSQTLNHNVMYWYQQKSSQAPKLLFHYYDKDFNNEADTPDNFQSRRPNTSFCFLDIRSPGLGDTAMYLCATSISQGYEQYFGPGTRLTVT.

This chain connects TRBV5-5 to TRBJ1-5, with D possibly TRBD1 on 6 matching bases. The CDR3 covers 14 residues. CDR1 is SGHKS, CDR2 YYEKEE, per germline (reference sequence). The V gene lost 4 bases and the J gene lost 6 bases, with 14 bases spanning the gap. CDR3 protein: CASSTTGTGQPQHF. DNA of the CDR3: TGTGCCAGCAGCACTACAGGGACGGGTCAGCCCCAGCATTTT.

The chain carries TRBV7-9 and TRBJ1-2; D may be TRBD1 (5 bases). This CDR3 comprises 15 residues. Germline lookup yields CDR1 SEHNR and CDR2 FQNEAQ (reference sequence). Trimming cost V 2 bases and J 3 bases, with 13 bases left between them. This CDR3 reads CASSLTGGEDYGYTF. DNA for the CDR3: TGTGCCAGCAGCTTAACCGGGGGAGAGGACTATGGCTACACCTTC.

CDR3 DNA: TGTGCCAGCACAGGGGGCTATGGCTACACCTTC. It codes for CASTGGYGYTF. J is TRBJ1-2 and V is TRBV6-5; 7 bases agree with TRBD1. With V trimmed by 7 bases and J by 4 bases, 0 bases remained unmatched. The CDR3 covers 11 residues. Germline V lookup: CDR1 MNHEY, CDR2 SVGAGI.

This clone has only one observation. The chain uses TRBV7-9 and TRBJ1-1; the match to TRBD1 covers 9 bases. Looked up from germline, CDR1 is SEHNR and CDR2 is FQNEAQ (reference sequence). The CDR3 is made up of 14 amino acids. V was clipped by 1 base and J by 5 bases; unmatched bases: 2. CDR3 nucleotide sequence: TGTGCCAGCAGCTTAGAGACAGGGGGTACTGAAGCTTTCTTT. Encoded protein: CASSLETGGTEAFF.

The chain employs TRBV2 and TRBJ1-4; 8 bases are a match to TRBD1. The germline gives CDR1 SNHLY, CDR2 FYNNEI. CDR3 length equals 15 residues. The V segment lost 5 bases and the J segment 5 bases; nucleotides outside the gene matches: 7. CDR3 sequence (DNA): TGTGCCAGCAGTAGCCAGGGGGCCGTAAATGAAAAACTGTTTTTT. Encoded protein: CASSSQGAVNEKLFF.

The chain employs TRBV6-5 and TRBJ1-3, with D possibly TRBD1 on 6 matching bases. V was trimmed by 8 bases and J by 1 base, leaving 12 bases between them. The CDR3 totals 14 residues. Germline values: CDR1 MNHEY, CDR2 SVGAGI. CDR3 sequence (DNA): TGTGCCAGCGCCAGGGGCGGTTCTGGAAACACCATATATTTT. This encodes CASARGGSGNTIYF.

CDR3 residues: CASSRGILNTGELFF. CDR3 nucleotides: TGTGCCAGCAGCCGCGGCATACTGAACACCGGGGAGCTGTTTTTT. The chain uses TRBV9 and TRBJ2-2; no clear D. CDR3 size: 15 residues. V was shortened by 4 bases and J by 1 base, with 11 bases between the two germline ends. The germline V gene encodes CDR1 SGDLS and CDR2 YYNGEE.

In this sample, this clone turned up a few times. The V and J genes are TRBV6-9 and TRBJ1-4, with TRBD1 matching 11 bases. Germline assignment: CDR1 MNHGY and CDR2 SVAAGI. V lost 4 bases and J lost 2; bases outside the gene matches: 6. CDR3 length equals 17 residues. CDR3 in amino acids: CASSWTGGALTNEKLFF. In DNA form, the CDR3 reads TGTGCCAGCAGTTGGACAGGGGGCGCTTTGACTAATGAAAAACTGTTTTTT.

The chain links TRBV3-1 (or the pseudogene TRBV3-2) to TRBJ1-1; 8 bases map to TRBD1. CDR1 is LGHDT and CDR2 is YNNKEL in the germline V gene (reference sequence). V lost 2 bases and J lost 4; bases outside the gene matches: 3. The CDR3 has 14 amino acids. In DNA, the CDR3 is TGTGCCAGCAGCCAACAGGGGGCAGGCACTGAAGCTTTCTTT. Translation gives CASSQQGAGTEAFF.

The chain couples TRBV2 to TRBJ2-7; maybe TRBD2 (6 bases). CDR1 is SNHLY and CDR2 is FYNNEI in the germline V gene. The CDR3 spans 12 residues. Trimming left V 6 bases short and J 5 bases short, with 11 bases between. CDR3 residues: CASRGRTDEQYF. The CDR3 bases are TGTGCCAGCAGGGGGAGGACGGACGAGCAGTACTTC. The variable domain in full, with the rest retrieved from reference TRBV2 and TRBJ2-7, is EPEVTQTPSHQVTQMGQEVILRCVPISNHLYFYWYRQILGQKVEFLVSFYNNEISEKSEIFDDQFSVERPDGSNFTLKIRSTKLEDSAMYFCASRGRTDEQYFGPGTRLTVT.

This clone showed up just once. The rearrangement joins TRBV28 to TRBJ1-5, with D possibly being TRBD1 (6 bases). Germline loops: CDR1 MDHEN, CDR2 SYDVKM. V lost 2 bases to trimming and J lost 7 bases, with 12 bases between them. There are 14 residues in the CDR3. CDR3 sequence (DNA): TGTGCCAGCAGTTTAACAGGGTCGGGGCAGCCCCAGCATTTT. Residues: CASSLTGSGQPQHF.

V and J are TRBV19 and TRBJ1-5; 7 bases align to TRBD1. Germline CDR1 LNHDA, CDR2 SQIVND (reference sequence). Losses at the gene ends were 7 bases for V and 4 bases for J; bases not matched to a gene: 10. The CDR3 has 15 amino acids. In DNA form, the CDR3 reads TGTGCCAGTAAACCGACAGGGATACCTAATCAGCCCCAGCATTTT. Protein: CASKPTGIPNQPQHF.

This clone was detected only a few times. The V and J genes are TRBV6-1 and TRBJ2-1, with a weak D call TRBD2 (5 bases). V was cut by 1 base and J by 8 bases, with 18 bases left in between. The CDR3 has 16 amino acids. Germline lookup yields CDR1 MNHNS and CDR2 SASEGT. CDR3 sequence: CASSEELRTPTDEQFF. The CDR3 DNA sequence: TGTGCCAGCAGTGAAGAATTGCGGACTCCCACCGATGAGCAGTTCTTC.

The V and J genes are TRBV28 and TRBJ2-5, with TRBD1 as a possible D gene (5 bases). Germline CDR1 MDHEN, CDR2 SYDVKM. Trimming stripped 6 bases from V and 4 bases from J, with 15 bases between. The CDR3 length is 14 residues. CDR3: CASSLTGAPETQYF. The CDR3 DNA reads TGTGCCAGCAGCCTAACTGGGGCTCCAGAGACCCAGTACTTC.

The chain links TRBV27 to TRBJ1-5; 11 positions agree with TRBD1. J lost 6 bases, V lost 6 bases, and 1 base had no gene match. The CDR3 has 13 amino acids. Germline values: CDR1 MNHEY, CDR2 SMNVEV (reference sequence). The CDR3 protein is CASRGQGGQPQHF. Here the CDR3 DNA reads TGTGCCAGCAGGGGACAGGGGGGTCAGCCCCAGCATTTT.

The gene calls are TRBV2 and TRBJ2-2, with D perhaps matching TRBD2 (6 bases). CDR1 is SNHLY, CDR2 FYNNEI, per germline. With 6 bases removed from V and 6 bases from J, the gap between germline ends came to 11 bases. This CDR3 is 13 amino acids long. The CDR3 sequence is CASRPTSAGELFF. The CDR3 DNA reads TGTGCCAGCAGGCCGACTAGTGCCGGGGAGCTGTTTTTT.

This chain connects TRBV3-1 (or the pseudogene TRBV3-2) to TRBJ2-7, with D tentatively TRBD1 (6 bases). The CDR3 sequence is 14 residues long. Germline CDR1 LGHDT, CDR2 YNNKEL (reference sequence). V was trimmed by 7 bases and J by 3 bases, leaving 16 bases between them. The CDR3 coding sequence is TGTGCCAGCACGCGTTCAGGGGTGGGCTACGAGCAGTACTTC. It encodes CASTRSGVGYEQYF.

The chain is built from TRBV28 and TRBJ2-1, with TRBD2 matching over 9 bases. Germline loops: CDR1 MDHEN, CDR2 SYDVKM. The CDR3 consists of 16 residues. Trimming at V came to 5 bases and at J to 10 bases, leaving 15 bases not matched to a gene. CDR3 amino acids: CASSTQGAGGPWEQFF. The DNA for the CDR3 is TGTGCCAGCAGTACCCAAGGGGCGGGAGGGCCGTGGGAGCAGTTCTTC. The variable domain in full, completed from reference TRBV28 and TRBJ2-1, reads DVKVTQSSRYLVKRTGEKVFLECVQDMDHENMFWYRQDPGLGLRLIYFSYDVKMKEKGDIPEGYSVSREKKERFSLILESASTNQTSMYLCASSTQGAGGPWEQFFGPGTRLTVL.

This sequence joins TRBV19 and TRBJ1-1; no definite D call. The CDR3 runs to 17 residues. Germline CDR1 and CDR2: LNHDA and SQIVND (reference sequence). V lost 5 bases, J lost 4 bases, and 23 bases lay in between. The CDR3 loop reads CASSRVFESGWSTEAFF. The CDR3 DNA is TGTGCCAGTAGTCGGGTCTTTGAGTCTGGATGGTCCACTGAAGCTTTCTTT.

In nucleotides, the CDR3 is TGTGCCAGCAGCGAATCGAGAGATGGTGAGCAGTTCTTC. Encoded protein: CASSESRDGEQFF. The rearrangement links TRBV11-3 to TRBJ2-1; D ambiguous. CDR1 and CDR2 from the germline V gene are SGHNT and YENEEA. The CDR3 contains 13 residues. V lost 5 bases, J lost 9 bases, and 14 bases lay in between.

The chain couples TRBV18 to TRBJ1-1; D is possibly TRBD1 (5 bases). The CDR3 is 14 residues long. Germline lookup yields CDR1 KGHSH and CDR2 LQKENI. Trimming took off 4 bases at V and 0 bases at J, with 9 bases between the two ends. The chain's CDR3 is CASSLRGMNTEAFF. For the CDR3, the DNA is TGTGCCAGCTCACTTAGGGGCATGAACACTGAAGCTTTCTTT. The full variable domain, rest sourced from reference TRBV18 and TRBJ1-1, is NAGVMQNPRHLVRRRGQEARLRCSPMKGHSHVYWYRQLPEEGLKFMVYLQKENIIDESGMPKERFSAEFPKEGPSILRIQQVVRGDSAAYFCASSLRGMNTEAFFGQGTRLTVV.

The chain uses TRBV5-5 and TRBJ1-4; the D gene is possibly TRBD1 (5 bases). CDR3 length: 19 amino acids. The V gene's germline CDR1 is SGHKS and CDR2 YYEKEE (reference sequence). V gave up 1 base and J gave up 8 bases, with 27 bases separating them. CDR3 nucleotide sequence: TGTGCCAGCAGCTTGCTCCCCCCGGGATCAGGGCGCGGGATGGAAAAACTGTTTTTT. Its translation: CASSLLPPGSGRGMEKLFF.